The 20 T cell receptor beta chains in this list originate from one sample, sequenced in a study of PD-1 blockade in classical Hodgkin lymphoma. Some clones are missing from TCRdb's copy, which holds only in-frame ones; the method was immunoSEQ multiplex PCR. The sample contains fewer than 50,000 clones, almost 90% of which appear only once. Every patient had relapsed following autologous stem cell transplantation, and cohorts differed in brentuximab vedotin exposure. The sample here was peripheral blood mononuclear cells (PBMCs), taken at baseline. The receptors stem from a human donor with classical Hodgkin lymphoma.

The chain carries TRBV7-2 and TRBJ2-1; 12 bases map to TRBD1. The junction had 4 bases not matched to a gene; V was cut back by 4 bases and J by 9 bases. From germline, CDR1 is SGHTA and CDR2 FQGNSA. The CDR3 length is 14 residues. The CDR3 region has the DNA TGTGCCAGCAGCTGGGACAGGGGGCTGGGTGAGCAGTTCTTC. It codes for CASSWDRGLGEQFF.

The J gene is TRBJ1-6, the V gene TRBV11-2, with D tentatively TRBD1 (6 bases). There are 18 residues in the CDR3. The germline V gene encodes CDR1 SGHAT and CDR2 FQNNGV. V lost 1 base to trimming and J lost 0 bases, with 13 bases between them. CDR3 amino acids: CASSLVRQASSYNSPLHF. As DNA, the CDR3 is TGTGCCAGCAGCTTAGTTCGACAGGCGTCCTCCTATAATTCACCCCTCCACTTT.

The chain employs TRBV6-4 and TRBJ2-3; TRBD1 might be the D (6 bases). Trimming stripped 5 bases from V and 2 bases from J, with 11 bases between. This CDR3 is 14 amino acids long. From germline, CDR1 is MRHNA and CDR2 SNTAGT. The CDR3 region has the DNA TGTGCCAGCAGTCCCGGGACATACACAGATACGCAGTATTTT. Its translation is CASSPGTYTDTQYF.

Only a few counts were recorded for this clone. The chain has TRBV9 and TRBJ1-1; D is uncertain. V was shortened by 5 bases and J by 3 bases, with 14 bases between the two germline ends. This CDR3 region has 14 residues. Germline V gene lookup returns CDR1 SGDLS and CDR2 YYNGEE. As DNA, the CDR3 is TGTGCCAGCAGACCCGGGCGGGCGGACACTGAAGCTTTCTTT. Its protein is CASRPGRADTEAFF.

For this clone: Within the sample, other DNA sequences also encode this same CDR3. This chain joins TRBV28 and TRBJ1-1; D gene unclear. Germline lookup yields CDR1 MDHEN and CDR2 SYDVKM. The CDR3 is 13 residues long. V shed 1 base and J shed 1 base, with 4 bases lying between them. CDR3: CASSLLGNTEAFF. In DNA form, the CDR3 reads TGTGCCAGCAGTTTATTGGGGAACACTGAAGCTTTCTTT.

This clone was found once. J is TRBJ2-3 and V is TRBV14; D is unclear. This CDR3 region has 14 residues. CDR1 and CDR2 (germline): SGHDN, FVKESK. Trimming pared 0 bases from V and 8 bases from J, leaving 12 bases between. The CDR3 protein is CASSQDKLPGTQYF. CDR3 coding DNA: TGTGCCAGCAGCCAAGATAAGCTCCCCGGTACGCAGTATTTT.

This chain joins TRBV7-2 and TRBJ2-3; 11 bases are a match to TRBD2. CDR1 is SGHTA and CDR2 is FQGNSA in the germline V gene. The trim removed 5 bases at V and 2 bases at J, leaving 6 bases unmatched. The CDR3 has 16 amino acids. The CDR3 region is CASSLRLAGLTDTQYF. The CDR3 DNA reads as TGTGCCAGCAGCCTGAGACTAGCGGGGCTCACAGATACGCAGTATTTT.

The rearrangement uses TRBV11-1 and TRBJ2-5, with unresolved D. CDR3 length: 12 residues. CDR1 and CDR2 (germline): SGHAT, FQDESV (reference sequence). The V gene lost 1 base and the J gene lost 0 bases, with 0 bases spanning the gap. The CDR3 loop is CASSLDQETQYF. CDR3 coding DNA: TGTGCCAGCAGCTTAGACCAAGAGACCCAGTACTTC.

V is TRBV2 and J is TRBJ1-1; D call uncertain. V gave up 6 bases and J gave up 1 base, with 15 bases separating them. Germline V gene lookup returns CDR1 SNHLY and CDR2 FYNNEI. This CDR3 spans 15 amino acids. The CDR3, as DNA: TGTGCCAGCAGGCTCATTGGGTATGGGAACACTGAAGCTTTCTTT. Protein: CASRLIGYGNTEAFF.

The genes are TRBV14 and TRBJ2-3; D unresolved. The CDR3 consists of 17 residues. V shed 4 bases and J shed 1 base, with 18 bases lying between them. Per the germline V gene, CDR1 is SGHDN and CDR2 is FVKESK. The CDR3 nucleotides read TGTGCCAGCAGCCCGCACCGGATAGGGATGGGCACAGATACGCAGTATTTT. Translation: CASSPHRIGMGTDTQYF.

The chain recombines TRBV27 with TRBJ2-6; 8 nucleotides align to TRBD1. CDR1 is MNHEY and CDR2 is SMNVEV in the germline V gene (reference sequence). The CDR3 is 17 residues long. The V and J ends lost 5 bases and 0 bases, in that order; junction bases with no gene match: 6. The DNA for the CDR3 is TGTGCCAGCAGTACCGGGACAGGAGGCTCTGGGGCCAACGTCCTGACTTTC. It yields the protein CASSTGTGGSGANVLTF. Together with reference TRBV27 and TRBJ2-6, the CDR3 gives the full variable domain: EAQVTQNPRYLITVTGKKLTVTCSQNMNHEYMSWYRQDPGLGLRQIYYSMNVEVTDKGDVPEGYKVSRKEKRNFPLILESPSPNQTSLYFCASSTGTGGSGANVLTFGAGSRLTVL.

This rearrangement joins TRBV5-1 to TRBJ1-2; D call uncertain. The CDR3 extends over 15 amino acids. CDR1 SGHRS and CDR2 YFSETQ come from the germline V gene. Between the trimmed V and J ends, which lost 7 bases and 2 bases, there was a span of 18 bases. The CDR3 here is CASGSLAASNYGYTF. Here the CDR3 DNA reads TGCGCCAGCGGTTCCCTGGCAGCTTCAAACTATGGCTACACCTTC.

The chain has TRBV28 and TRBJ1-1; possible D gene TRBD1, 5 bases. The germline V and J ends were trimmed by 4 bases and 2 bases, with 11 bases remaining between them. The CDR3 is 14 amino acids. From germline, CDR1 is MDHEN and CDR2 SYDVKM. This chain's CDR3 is CASSSRGFNTEAFF. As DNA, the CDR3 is TGTGCCAGCAGTTCCCGGGGGTTCAACACTGAAGCTTTCTTT.

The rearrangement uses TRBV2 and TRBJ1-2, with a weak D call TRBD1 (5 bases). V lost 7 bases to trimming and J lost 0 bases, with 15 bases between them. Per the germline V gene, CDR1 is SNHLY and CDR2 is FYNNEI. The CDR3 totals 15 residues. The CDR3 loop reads CASNPTGRANYGYTF. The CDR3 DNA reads TGTGCCAGCAACCCCACGGGGCGAGCTAACTATGGCTACACCTTC.

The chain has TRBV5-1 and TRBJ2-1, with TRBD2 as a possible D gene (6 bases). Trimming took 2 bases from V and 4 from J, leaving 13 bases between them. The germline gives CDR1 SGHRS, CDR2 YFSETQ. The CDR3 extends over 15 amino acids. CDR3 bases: TGCGCCAGCAGCTTAGCTAGCGCCTTATACAATGAGCAGTTCTTC. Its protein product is CASSLASALYNEQFF.

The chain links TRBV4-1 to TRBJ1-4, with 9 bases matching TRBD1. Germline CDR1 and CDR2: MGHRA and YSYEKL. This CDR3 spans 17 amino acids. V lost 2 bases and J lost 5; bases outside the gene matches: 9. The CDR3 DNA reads TGCGCCAGCAGCCAAATCCGGGACAGGGAGCAGAATGAAAAACTGTTTTTT. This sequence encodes CASSQIRDREQNEKLFF.

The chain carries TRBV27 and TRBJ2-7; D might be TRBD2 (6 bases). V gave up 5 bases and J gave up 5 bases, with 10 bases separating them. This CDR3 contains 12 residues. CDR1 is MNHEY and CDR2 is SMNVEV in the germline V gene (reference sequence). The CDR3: CASSPRGNEQYF. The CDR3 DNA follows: TGTGCCAGCAGTCCCCGGGGGAACGAGCAGTACTTC.

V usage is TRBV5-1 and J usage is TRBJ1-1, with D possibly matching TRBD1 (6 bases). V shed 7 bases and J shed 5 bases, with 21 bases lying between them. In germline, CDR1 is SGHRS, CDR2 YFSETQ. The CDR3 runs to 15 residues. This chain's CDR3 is CASRPSTGTRTEAFF. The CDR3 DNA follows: TGCGCCAGCCGCCCTTCAACAGGGACGAGAACTGAAGCTTTCTTT.

DNA of the CDR3: TGTGCCAGCAGTTACTCGAGGGGAAGTATCACAGATACGCAGTATTTT. This codes for CASSYSRGSITDTQYF. The V gene is TRBV6-5, the J gene TRBJ2-3; D might be TRBD1 or TRBD2, each matching 5 bases. V was cut by 0 bases and J by 2 bases, with 12 bases left in between. The CDR3 is 16 amino acids. CDR1 is MNHEY, CDR2 SVGAGI, per germline.

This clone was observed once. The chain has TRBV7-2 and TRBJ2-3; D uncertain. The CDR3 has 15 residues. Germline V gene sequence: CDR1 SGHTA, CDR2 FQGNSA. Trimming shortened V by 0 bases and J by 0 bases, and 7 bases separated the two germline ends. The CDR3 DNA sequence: TGTGCCAGCAGCTTAGCGTCTCAGAGCACAGATACGCAGTATTTT. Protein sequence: CASSLASQSTDTQYF.